The clone carrying this T cell receptor beta chain was seen ten or more times. No antigen is known for it. The data were obtained in a study of Graves' ophthalmopathy and Graves' hyperthyroidism. Study conclusions and caveats: Detected in blood as well were most expanded thyroid clonotypes with frequency above 0.001.

Amplifying from RNA transcripts, the study obtained TCR beta CDR3 regions. Following a first-round RT-PCR that used HTBI primers, a second-round multiplex PCR was carried out. TCRdb re-derived calls from the multiplex PCR reads in MiXCR, one entry per CDR3 protein. This table has about 160,000 distinct CDR3 sequences, 35% to 50% appearing once. The sample consisted of peripheral blood. This sequence originates from a man aged 30-40 years with Graves' ophthalmopathy.

This chain's CDR3 is CASSQGWTTLNYEQYF. In nucleotides, the CDR3 is TGTGCCAGCAGCCAAGGTTGGACCACTCTTAACTACGAGCAGTACTTC. The chain is built from TRBV3-1 and TRBJ2-7; D gene ambiguous. Germline-derived CDR1 and CDR2 are LGHDT and YNNKEL (reference sequence). CDR3 length: 16 residues. The germline V and J ends were trimmed by 1 base and 3 bases, with 16 bases remaining between them.